This T cell receptor beta chain was sequenced for a study of blood T cell repertoires in COVID-19. Unmatched junction bases numbered 7, after V lost 3 bases and J lost 4 bases. This CDR3 spans 15 amino acids. Germline assignment: CDR1 LNHDA and CDR2 SQIVND (reference sequence). TCRdb keeps only in-frame clones here, not all; method: immunoSEQ multiplex PCR. Of under 400,000 clones in the sample, 70% to 90% are singletons; the top ten hold approximately 1.8%. Sequenced sample: PBMCs or T cells enriched from blood (not recorded which). This clonotype originated in a man aged 40-50 years in a cohort exposed to, infected with or recovered from COVID-19 (not recorded which). V gene TRBV19 combines with J gene TRBJ2-7; 9 nucleotides align to TRBD1. The CDR3 coding sequence is TGTGCCAGTAGTATTATTGGACAGGGGAGGTACGAGCAGTACTTC. It specifies CASSIIGQGRYEQYF.